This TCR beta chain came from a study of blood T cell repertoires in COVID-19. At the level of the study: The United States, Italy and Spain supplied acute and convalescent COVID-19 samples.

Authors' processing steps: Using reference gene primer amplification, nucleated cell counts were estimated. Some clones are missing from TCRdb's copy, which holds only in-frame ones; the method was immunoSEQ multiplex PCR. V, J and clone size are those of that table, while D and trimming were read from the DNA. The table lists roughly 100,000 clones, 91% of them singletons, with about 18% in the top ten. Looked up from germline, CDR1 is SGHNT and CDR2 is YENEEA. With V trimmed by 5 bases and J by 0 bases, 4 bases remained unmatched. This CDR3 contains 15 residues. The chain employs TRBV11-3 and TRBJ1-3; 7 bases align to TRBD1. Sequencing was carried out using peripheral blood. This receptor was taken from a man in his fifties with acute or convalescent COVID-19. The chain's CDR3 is CASSPGTASGNTIYF. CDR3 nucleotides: TGTGCCAGCAGCCCAGGGACAGCCTCTGGAAACACCATATATTTT.